The T cell receptor (beta chain) under discussion was sequenced for a study of cytomegalovirus exposure and HLA in healthy donors. The CDR3 covers 16 residues. Trimming took off 3 bases at V and 4 bases at J, with 18 bases between the two ends. Germline V gene lookup returns CDR1 WNHNN and CDR2 SYGVQD (reference sequence). A word on this clone: The sample holds other DNA sequences that translate to the same CDR3.

PCR involved 60 Vbeta and 13 Jbeta primers. Produced via immunoSEQ multiplex PCR; TCRdb's table is partial and in-frame only. The sample yields about 140,000 clones, around three quarters seen once. The clonotype was recovered from a man between 25 and 39 years old in good health. The chain combines TRBV10-1 with TRBJ1-1; tentatively, D is TRBD1 (6 bases). The sequencing input was PBMCs. CDR3 amino acids: CASSDQGSPWGTEAFF. DNA of the CDR3: TGCGCCAGCAGTGATCAGGGGTCACCCTGGGGCACTGAAGCTTTCTTT.